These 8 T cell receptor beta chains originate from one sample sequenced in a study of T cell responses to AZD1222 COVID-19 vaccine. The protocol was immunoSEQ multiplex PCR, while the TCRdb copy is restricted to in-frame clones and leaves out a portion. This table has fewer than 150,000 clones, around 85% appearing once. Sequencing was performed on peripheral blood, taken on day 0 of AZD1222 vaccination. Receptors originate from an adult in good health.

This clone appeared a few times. The CDR3 spells CASSQSAGAQNEQYF. The CDR3 bases are TGCGCCAGCAGTCAATCGGCGGGGGCTCAGAACGAGCAGTACTTC. The V call is TRBV23-1, the J call TRBJ2-7; D possibly corresponds to TRBD2 (7 bases). TRBV23-1 is treated as an ORF (open reading frame) with a function not yet certain. The CDR3 is 15 amino acids. Trimming stripped 0 bases from V and 5 bases from J, with 14 bases between.

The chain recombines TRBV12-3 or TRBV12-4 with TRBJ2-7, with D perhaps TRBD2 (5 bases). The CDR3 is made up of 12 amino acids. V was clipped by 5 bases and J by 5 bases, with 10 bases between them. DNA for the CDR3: TGTGCCAGCAGTCCCTCGGGGAACGAGCAGTACTTC. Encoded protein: CASSPSGNEQYF.

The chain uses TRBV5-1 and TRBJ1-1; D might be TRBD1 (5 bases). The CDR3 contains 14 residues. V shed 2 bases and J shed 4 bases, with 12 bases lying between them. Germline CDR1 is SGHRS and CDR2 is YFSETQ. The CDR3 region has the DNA TGCGCCAGCAGCTTTAAGGGGCAGGGCACTGAAGCTTTCTTT. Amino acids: CASSFKGQGTEAFF. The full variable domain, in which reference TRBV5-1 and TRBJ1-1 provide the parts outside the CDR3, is KAGVTQTPRYLIKTRGQQVTLSCSPISGHRSVSWYQQTPGQGLQFLFEYFSETQRNKGNFPGRFSGRQFSNSRSEMNVSTLELGDSALYLCASSFKGQGTEAFFGQGTRLTVV.

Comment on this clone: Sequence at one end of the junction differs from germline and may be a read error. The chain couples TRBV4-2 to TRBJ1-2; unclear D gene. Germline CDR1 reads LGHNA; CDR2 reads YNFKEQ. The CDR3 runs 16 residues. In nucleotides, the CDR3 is TGTGCCAGCAGCCATGAGGACCTTATAACTAAATATGGCTACACCTTC. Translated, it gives CASSHEDLITKYGYTF.

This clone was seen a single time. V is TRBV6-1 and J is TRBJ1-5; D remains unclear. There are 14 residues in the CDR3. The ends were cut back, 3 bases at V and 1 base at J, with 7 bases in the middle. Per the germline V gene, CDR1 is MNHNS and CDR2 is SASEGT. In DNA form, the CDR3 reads TGTGCCAGCAGTGAGGGGTGGAGCAATCAGCCCCAGCATTTT. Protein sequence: CASSEGWSNQPQHF.

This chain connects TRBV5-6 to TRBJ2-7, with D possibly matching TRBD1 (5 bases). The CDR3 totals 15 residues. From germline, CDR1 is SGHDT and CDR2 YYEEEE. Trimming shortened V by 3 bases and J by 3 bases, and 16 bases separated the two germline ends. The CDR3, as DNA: TGTGCCAGCAGCTCAGGGTTCTTGGATAGCTACGAGCAGTACTTC. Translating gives CASSSGFLDSYEQYF.

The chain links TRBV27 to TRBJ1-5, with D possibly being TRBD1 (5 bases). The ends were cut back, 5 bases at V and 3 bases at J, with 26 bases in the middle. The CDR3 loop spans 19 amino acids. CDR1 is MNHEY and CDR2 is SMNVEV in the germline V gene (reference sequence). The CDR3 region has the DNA TGTGCCAGCAGTCTAATGGGGTCGAGGGGCGGGGGGATCAATCAGCCCCAGCATTTT. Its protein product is CASSLMGSRGGGINQPQHF.

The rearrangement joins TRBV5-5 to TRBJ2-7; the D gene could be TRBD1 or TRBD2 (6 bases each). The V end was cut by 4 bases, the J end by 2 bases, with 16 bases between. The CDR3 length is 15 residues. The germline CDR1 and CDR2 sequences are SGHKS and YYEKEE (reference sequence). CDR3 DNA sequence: TGTGCCAGCAGCGGCGGGACAAGTTGGACCTACGAGCAGTACTTC. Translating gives CASSGGTSWTYEQYF.